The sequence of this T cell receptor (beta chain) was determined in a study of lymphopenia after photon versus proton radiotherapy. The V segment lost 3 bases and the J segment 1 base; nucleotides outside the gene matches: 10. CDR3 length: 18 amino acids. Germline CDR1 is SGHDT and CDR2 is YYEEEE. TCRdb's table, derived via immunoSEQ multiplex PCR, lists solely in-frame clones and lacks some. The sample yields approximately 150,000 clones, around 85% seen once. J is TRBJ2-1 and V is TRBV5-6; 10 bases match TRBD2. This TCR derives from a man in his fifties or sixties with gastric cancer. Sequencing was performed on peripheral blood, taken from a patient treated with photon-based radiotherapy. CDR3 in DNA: TGTGCCAGCAGCTGGGCGTATGGACTAGCGGAATCCTACAATGAGCAGTTCTTC. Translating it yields CASSWAYGLAESYNEQFF.